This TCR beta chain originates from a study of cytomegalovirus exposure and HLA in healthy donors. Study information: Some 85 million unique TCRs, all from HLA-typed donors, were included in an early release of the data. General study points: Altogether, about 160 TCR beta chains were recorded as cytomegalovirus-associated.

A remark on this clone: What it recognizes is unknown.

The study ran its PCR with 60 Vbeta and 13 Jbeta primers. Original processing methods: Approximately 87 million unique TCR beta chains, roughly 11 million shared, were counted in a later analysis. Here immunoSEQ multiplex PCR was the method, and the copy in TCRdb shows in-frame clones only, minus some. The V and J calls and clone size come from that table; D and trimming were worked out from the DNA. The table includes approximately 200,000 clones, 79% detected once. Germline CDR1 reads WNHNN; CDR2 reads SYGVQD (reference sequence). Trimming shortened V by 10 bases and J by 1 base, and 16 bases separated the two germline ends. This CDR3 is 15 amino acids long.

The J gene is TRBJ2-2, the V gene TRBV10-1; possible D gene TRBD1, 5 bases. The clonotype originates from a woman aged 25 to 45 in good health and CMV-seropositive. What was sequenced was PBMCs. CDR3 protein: CATEISGKNTGELFF. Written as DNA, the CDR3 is TGCGCCACAGAAATATCAGGGAAGAACACCGGGGAGCTGTTTTTT.